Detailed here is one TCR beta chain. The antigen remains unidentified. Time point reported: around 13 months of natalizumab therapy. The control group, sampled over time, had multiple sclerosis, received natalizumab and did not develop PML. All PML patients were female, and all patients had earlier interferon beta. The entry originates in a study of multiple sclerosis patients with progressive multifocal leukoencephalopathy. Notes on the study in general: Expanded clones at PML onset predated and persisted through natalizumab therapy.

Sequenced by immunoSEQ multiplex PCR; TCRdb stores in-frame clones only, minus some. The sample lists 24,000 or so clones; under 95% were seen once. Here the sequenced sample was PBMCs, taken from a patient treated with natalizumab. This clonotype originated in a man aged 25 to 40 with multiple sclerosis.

The CDR3 is CASSSLQGRRVGYTF. CDR3 sequence (DNA): TGTGCCAGCAGCTCCCTACAGGGGCGACGTGTAGGCTACACCTTC. The chain couples TRBV7-2 to TRBJ1-2, with 7 bases that match TRBD1. The length of the CDR3 is 15 residues. After removal of 4 bases from V and 8 bases from J, the junction contained 13 bases not matched to a gene. Germline CDR1 SGHTA, CDR2 FQGNSA. The entire variable domain, with the rest obtained from reference TRBV7-2 and TRBJ1-2, is as follows: GAGVSQSPSNKVTEKGKDVELRCDPISGHTALYWYRQSLGQGLEFLIYFQGNSAPDKSGLPSDRFSAERTGGSVSTLTIQRTQQEDSAVYLCASSSLQGRRVGYTFGSGTRLTVV.